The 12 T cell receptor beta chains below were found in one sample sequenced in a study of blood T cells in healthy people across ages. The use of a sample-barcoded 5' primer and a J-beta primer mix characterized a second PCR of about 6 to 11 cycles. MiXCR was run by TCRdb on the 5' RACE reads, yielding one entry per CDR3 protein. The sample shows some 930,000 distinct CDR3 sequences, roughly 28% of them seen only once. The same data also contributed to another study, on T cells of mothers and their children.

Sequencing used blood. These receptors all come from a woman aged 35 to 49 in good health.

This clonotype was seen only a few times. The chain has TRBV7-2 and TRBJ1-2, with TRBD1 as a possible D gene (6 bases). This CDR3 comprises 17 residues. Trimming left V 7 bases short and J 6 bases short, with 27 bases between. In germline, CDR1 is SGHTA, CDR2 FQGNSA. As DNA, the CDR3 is TGTGCCAGCATCAAATCGGGGGCCGACCCCGTCATGGATGGCTACACCTTC. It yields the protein CASIKSGADPVMDGYTF.

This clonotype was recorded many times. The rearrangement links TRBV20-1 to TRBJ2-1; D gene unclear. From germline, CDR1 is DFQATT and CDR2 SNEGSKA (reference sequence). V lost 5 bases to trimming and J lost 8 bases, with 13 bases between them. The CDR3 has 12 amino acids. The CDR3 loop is CSAPHSIDEQFF. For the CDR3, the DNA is TGCAGTGCTCCTCATAGCATCGATGAGCAGTTCTTC.

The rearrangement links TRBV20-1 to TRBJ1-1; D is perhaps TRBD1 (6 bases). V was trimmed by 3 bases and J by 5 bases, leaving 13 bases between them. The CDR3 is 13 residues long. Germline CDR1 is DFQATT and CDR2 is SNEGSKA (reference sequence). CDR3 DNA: TGCAGTGCTAGGATTAGGGGGGGGACTGAAGCTTTCTTT. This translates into CSARIRGGTEAFF.

CDR3 region: CASSPGLSGELFF. CDR3 bases: TGTGCCAGCAGCCCAGGACTAAGCGGGGAGCTGTTTTTT. The V and J genes are TRBV7-8 and TRBJ2-2; possibly TRBD2 for D (6 bases). The V and J ends lost 5 bases and 7 bases respectively, with 11 bases between them. The germline CDR1 and CDR2 sequences are SGHVS and FQNEAQ. This CDR3 spans 13 amino acids.

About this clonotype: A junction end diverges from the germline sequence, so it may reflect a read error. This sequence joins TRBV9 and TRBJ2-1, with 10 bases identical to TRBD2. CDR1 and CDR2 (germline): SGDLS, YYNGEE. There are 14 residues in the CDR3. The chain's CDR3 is CAGSGGVQYNEQFF. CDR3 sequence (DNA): TGTGCCGGCAGCGGGGGGGTGCAGTACAATGAGCAGTTCTTC.

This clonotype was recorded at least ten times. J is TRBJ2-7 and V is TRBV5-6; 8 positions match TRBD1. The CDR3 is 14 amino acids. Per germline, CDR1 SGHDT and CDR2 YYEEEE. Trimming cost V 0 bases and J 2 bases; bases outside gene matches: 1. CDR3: CASSLVQGAYEQYF. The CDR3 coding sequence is TGTGCCAGCAGCTTGGTACAGGGGGCCTACGAGCAGTACTTC.

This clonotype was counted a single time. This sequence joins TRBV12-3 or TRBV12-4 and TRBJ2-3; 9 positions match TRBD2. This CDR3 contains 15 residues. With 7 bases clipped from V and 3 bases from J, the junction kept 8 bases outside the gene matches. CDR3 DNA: TGTGCCAGCATCCAGGATCTAGCGGGGACAGATACGCAGTATTTT. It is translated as CASIQDLAGTDTQYF.

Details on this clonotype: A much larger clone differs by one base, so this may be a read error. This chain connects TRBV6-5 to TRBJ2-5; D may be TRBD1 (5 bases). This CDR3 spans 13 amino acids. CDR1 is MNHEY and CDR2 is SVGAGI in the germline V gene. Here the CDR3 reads CASSRGIQETPYF. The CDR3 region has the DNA TGTGCCAGCAGTAGGGGTATCCAAGAGACCCCGTACTTC.

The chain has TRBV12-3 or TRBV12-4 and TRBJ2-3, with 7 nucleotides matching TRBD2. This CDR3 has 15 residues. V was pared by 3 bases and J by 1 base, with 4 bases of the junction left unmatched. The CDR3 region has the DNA TGTGCCAGCAGTTTCTTCGCGGGAGGCACAGATACGCAGTATTTT. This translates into CASSFFAGGTDTQYF.

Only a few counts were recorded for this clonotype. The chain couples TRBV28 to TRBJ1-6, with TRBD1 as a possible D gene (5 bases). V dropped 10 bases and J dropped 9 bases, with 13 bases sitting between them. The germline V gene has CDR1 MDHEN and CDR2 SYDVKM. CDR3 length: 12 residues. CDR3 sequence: CAIRDGLSPLHF. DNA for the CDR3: TGTGCCATCCGGGACGGCCTTTCACCCCTCCACTTT.

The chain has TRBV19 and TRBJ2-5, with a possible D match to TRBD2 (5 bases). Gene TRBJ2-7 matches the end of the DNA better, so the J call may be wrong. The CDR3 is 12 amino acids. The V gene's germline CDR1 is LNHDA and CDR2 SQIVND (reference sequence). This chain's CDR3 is CAREKTLDEQYF. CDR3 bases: TGTGCCAGGGAGAAAACACTAGACGAGCAGTACTTC.

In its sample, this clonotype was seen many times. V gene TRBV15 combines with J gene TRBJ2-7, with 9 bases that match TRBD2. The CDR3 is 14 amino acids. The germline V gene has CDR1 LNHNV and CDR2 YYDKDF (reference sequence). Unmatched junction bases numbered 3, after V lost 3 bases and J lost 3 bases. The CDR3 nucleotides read TGTGCCACCAGCAGGGTAGCGGGAGACTACGAGCAGTACTTC. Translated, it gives CATSRVAGDYEQYF.